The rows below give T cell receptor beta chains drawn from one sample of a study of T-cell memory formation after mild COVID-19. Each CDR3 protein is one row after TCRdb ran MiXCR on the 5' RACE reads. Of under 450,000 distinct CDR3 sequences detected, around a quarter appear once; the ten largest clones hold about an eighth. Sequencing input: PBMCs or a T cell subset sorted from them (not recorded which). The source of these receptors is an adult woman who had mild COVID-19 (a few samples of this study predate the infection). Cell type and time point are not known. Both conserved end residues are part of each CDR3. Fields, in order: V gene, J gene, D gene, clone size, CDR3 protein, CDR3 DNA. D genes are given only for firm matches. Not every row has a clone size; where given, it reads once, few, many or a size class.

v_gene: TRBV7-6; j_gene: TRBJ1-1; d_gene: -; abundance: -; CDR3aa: CASSSSGTVVGAFF; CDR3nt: TGTGCCAGCAGCTCCTCCGGGACTGTCGTGGGAGCTTTCTTT
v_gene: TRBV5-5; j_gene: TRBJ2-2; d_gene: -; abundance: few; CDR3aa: CASSLGPVNTGELFF; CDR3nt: TGTGCCAGCAGCTTGGGACCGGTGAACACCGGGGAGCTGTTTTTT
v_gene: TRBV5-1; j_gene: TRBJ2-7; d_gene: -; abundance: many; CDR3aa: CASSLGQDSYEQYF; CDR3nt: TGCGCCAGCAGCTTGGGACAAGACTCCTACGAGCAGTACTTC
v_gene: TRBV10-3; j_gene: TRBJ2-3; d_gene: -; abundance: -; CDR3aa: CAMGNRGTDTQYF; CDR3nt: TGTGCCATGGGCAACCGGGGCACAGATACGCAGTATTTT
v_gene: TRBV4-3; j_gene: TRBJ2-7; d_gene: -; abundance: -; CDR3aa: CASSQGAQGTYEQYF; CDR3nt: TGCGCCAGCAGCCAGGGGGCACAGGGTACCTACGAGCAGTACTTC
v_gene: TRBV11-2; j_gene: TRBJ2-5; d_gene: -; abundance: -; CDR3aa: CASSLFWGAVEETQYF; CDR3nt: TGTGCCAGCAGCTTATTTTGGGGGGCAGTAGAAGAGACCCAGTACTTC
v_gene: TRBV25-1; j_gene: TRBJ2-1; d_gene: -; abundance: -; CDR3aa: CASSESPGPNYNEQFF; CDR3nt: TGTGCCAGCAGTGAAAGCCCCGGACCGAACTACAATGAGCAGTTCTTC
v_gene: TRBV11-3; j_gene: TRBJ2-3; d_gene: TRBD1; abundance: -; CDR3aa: CASSGGDRGFPDTQYF; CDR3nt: TGTGCCAGCAGCGGAGGGGACAGGGGTTTCCCAGATACGCAGTATTTT
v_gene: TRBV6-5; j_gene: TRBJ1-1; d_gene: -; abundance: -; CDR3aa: CASSYSRGAGMNTEAFF; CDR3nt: TGTGCCAGCAGTTACTCGAGAGGAGCAGGGATGAACACTGAAGCTTTCTTT
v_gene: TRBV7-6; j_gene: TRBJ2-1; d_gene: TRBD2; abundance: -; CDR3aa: CASSSQPGLASNEQFF; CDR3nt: TGTGCCAGCAGCTCTCAACCGGGACTAGCGAGCAATGAGCAGTTCTTC
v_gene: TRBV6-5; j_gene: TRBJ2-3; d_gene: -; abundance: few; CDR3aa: CASRVGGADTQYF; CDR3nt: TGTGCCAGCAGAGTGGGAGGTGCAGATACGCAGTATTTT
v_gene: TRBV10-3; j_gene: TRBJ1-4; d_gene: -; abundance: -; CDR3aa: CAIRPAGQDEKLFF; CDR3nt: TGTGCCATCCGTCCGGCGGGGCAGGATGAAAAACTGTTTTTT
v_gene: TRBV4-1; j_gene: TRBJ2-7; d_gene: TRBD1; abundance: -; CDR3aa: CASSQAGGGYEQYF; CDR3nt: TGCGCCAGCAGCCAAGCAGGGGGCGGCTACGAGCAGTACTTC
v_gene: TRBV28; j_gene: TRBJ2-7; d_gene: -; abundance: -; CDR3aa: CASSFSLANEQYF; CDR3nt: TGTGCCAGCAGTTTTTCTCTTGCGAACGAGCAGTACTTC
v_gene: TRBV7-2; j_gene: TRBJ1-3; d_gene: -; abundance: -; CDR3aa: CASSLGQAGGNTIYF; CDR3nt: TGTGCCAGCAGCTTAGGACAAGCCGGTGGAAACACCATATATTTT
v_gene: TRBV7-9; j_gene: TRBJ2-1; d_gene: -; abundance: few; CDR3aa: CASSPSLGGLYNEQFF; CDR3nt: TGTGCCAGCAGTCCTTCTCTCGGGGGTCTTTACAATGAGCAGTTCTTC
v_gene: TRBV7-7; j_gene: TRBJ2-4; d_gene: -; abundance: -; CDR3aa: CASSAVEGRTKNIQYF; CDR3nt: TGTGCCAGCAGCGCCGTGGAGGGCCGAACCAAAAACATTCAGTACTTC
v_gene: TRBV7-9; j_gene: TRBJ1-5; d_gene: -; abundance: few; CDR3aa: CASSLSGLNQPQHF; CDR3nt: TGTGCCAGCAGCTTATCAGGCCTAAATCAGCCCCAGCATTTT
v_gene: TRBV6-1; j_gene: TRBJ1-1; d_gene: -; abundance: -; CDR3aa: CASKAGEGVAARTEAFF; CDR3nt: TGTGCCAGCAAGGCAGGGGAAGGGGTGGCAGCCAGGACTGAAGCTTTCTTT
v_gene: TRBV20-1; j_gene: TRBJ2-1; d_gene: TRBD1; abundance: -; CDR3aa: CSARLMGQGNNEQFF; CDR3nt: TGCAGTGCTCGCCTGATGGGACAGGGGAACAATGAGCAGTTCTTC
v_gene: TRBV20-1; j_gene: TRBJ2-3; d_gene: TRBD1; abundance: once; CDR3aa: CSATGQERTDTQYF; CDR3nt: TGCAGTGCTACCGGACAGGAGCGCACAGATACGCAGTATTTT
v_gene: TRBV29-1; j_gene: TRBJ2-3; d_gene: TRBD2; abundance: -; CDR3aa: CSVTSGSLTDTQYF; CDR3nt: TGCAGCGTTACTAGCGGGAGTCTCACAGATACGCAGTATTTT
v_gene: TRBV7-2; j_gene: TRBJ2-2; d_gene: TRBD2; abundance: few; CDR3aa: CASSHSGGASGELFF; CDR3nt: TGTGCCAGCAGCCATAGCGGGGGGGCCTCCGGGGAGCTGTTTTTT
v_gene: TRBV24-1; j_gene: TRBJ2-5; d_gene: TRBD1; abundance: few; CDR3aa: CATSVSLGWDRGETQYF; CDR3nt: TGTGCCACCAGTGTCTCGCTCGGCTGGGACAGGGGGGAGACCCAGTACTTC
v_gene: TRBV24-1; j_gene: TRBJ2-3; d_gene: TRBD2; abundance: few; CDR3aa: CATSDFRTSGTDTQYF; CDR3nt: TGTGCCACCAGTGATTTCCGGACTAGCGGCACAGATACGCAGTATTTT
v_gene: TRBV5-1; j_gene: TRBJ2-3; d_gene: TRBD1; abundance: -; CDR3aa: CASVPGGGYTDTQYF; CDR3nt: TGCGCCAGCGTTCCAGGGGGCGGTTACACAGATACGCAGTATTTT
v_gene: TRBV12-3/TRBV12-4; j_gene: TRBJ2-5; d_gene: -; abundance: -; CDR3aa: CASSFSTGSGETQYF; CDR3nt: TGTGCCAGCAGCTTTTCTACAGGGTCCGGGGAGACCCAGTACTTC
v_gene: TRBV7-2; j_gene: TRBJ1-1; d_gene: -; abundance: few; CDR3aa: CASSSPGPLEAFF; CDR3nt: TGTGCCAGCAGCTCGCCCGGCCCCTTAGAAGCTTTCTTT
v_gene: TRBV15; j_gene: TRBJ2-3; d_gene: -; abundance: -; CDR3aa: CATSGDRGTDTQYF; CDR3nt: TGTGCCACCAGCGGGGACCGGGGCACAGATACGCAGTATTTT
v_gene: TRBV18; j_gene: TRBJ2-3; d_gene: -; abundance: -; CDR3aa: CASSPGTFLGDTQYF; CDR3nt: TGTGCCAGCTCACCGGGGACCTTTCTTGGAGATACGCAGTATTTT
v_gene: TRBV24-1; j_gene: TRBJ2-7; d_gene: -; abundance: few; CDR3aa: CATSGNSYEQYF; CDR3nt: TGTGCCACCAGTGGAAACAGCTACGAGCAGTACTTC
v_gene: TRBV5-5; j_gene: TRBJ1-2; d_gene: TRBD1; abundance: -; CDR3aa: CASSEDRASRGYTF; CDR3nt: TGTGCCAGCAGCGAGGACAGGGCGTCGAGAGGCTACACCTTC
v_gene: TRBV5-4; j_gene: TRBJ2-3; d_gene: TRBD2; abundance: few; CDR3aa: CASSLAGGASGDTQYF; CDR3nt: TGTGCCAGCAGCTTGGCCGGGGGGGCCAGTGGAGATACGCAGTATTTT
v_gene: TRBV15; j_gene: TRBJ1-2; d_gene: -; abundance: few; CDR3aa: CATSSPYGYTF; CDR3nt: TGTGCCACCAGCAGTCCCTATGGCTACACCTTC
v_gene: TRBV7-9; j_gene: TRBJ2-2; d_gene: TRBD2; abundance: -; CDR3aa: CASSFQGLAGGPAGELFF; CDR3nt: TGTGCCAGCAGCTTCCAAGGACTAGCGGGGGGGCCGGCCGGGGAGCTGTTTTTT